The 21 T cell receptor beta chains given below trace back to one sample, sequenced in a study of graft-versus-host responses after intestinal transplantation. The method was immunoSEQ multiplex PCR; TCRdb's version includes in-frame clones alone and lacks a portion of them. The sample shows under 80,000 clones, about 92% of them seen only once. The material sequenced was PBMCs, taken 98 days after intestinal transplantation. The source is a human patient who received an intestinal transplant, so some T cells may come from the graft donor.

This chain connects TRBV5-1 to TRBJ2-5; no clear D gene. The CDR3 is 11 residues long. The V end was cut by 7 bases, the J end by 5 bases, with 9 bases between. CDR1 is SGHRS and CDR2 is YFSETQ in the germline V gene. For the CDR3, the DNA is TGCGCCAGCCAAACCGCGGAGACCCAGTACTTC. Amino acid sequence: CASQTAETQYF.

This chain joins TRBV6-6 and TRBJ1-1; D gene uncertain. The CDR3 has 14 residues. Per germline, CDR1 MNHNY and CDR2 SVGAGI (reference sequence). Trimming stripped 0 bases from V and 1 base from J, with 6 bases between. CDR3 nucleotide sequence: TGTGCCAGCAGTTACTCGAATGGGAACACTGAAGCTTTCTTT. Its protein product is CASSYSNGNTEAFF.

The chain is built from TRBV5-4 and TRBJ2-7, with D unclear. V was cut by 1 base and J by 5 bases, with 10 bases left in between. Germline loops: CDR1 SGHNT, CDR2 YYREEE (reference sequence). The CDR3 is made up of 13 amino acids. The CDR3 is CASSLTVNHEQYF. For the CDR3, the DNA is TGTGCCAGCAGCTTGACAGTTAACCACGAGCAGTACTTC. The full variable domain, with the rest looked up from reference TRBV5-4 and TRBJ2-7, is ETGVTQSPTHLIKTRGQQVTLRCSSQSGHNTVSWYQQALGQGPQFIFQYYREEENGRGNFPPRFSGLQFPNYSSELNVNALELDDSALYLCASSLTVNHEQYFGPGTRLTVT.

The V call is TRBV12-5, the J call TRBJ2-1; 9 positions match TRBD1. Trimming at V came to 2 bases and at J to 7 bases, leaving 12 bases not matched to a gene. Germline V gives CDR1 LGHNT, CDR2 FRNRAP. The CDR3 is 17 amino acids. The CDR3: CASGLLTIGTGRNEQFF. DNA for the CDR3: TGTGCTAGTGGTTTGCTAACCATTGGGACAGGGAGAAATGAGCAGTTCTTC.

This chain joins TRBV9 and TRBJ2-5; the D gene is possibly TRBD2 (6 bases). The V end was cut by 1 base, the J end by 0 bases, with 7 bases between. The CDR3 covers 14 residues. Germline V CDR1 and CDR2: SGDLS, YYNGEE. The chain's CDR3 is CASSVRGDQETQYF. The CDR3 coding sequence is TGTGCCAGCAGCGTACGCGGGGACCAAGAGACCCAGTACTTC.

The chain combines TRBV7-2 with TRBJ2-5, with TRBD1 matching 10 bases. The V gene end was trimmed by 5 bases and the J gene end by 5 bases; junction bases not matched to a gene: 5. Germline CDR1 is SGHTA and CDR2 is FQGNSA. The CDR3 has 14 residues. CDR3 DNA: TGTGCCAGCAGCCGGGACAGGGGTGAGGAGACCCAGTACTTC. It codes for CASSRDRGEETQYF.

This sequence joins TRBV25-1 and TRBJ1-6; possibly TRBD1 for D (5 bases). CDR3 length: 15 amino acids. Deletions cut 5 bases from V and 4 bases from J, with 12 bases between. CDR1 MGHDK and CDR2 SYGVNS come from the germline V gene. CDR3 residues: CASSTTASYNSPLHF. The CDR3 DNA reads as TGTGCCAGCAGTACGACAGCCTCATATAATTCACCCCTCCACTTT.

The chain combines TRBV6-6 with TRBJ2-7; 7 bases match TRBD1. CDR3 length equals 14 residues. Germline CDR1 MNHNY, CDR2 SVGAGI (reference sequence). The V segment lost 0 bases and the J segment 5 bases; nucleotides outside the gene matches: 4. The CDR3 protein is CASSYSRGRDEQYF. CDR3 sequence (DNA): TGTGCCAGCAGTTACTCAAGGGGGCGGGACGAGCAGTACTTC.

The chain carries TRBV7-9 and TRBJ2-2; the match to TRBD2 covers 7 bases. Trimming at V came to 7 bases and at J to 1 base, leaving 3 bases not matched to a gene. CDR3 length: 14 amino acids. CDR1 is SEHNR, CDR2 FQNEAQ, per germline (reference sequence). The CDR3 here is CASTSSGNTGELFF. DNA for the CDR3: TGTGCCAGCACCTCTAGCGGGAACACCGGGGAGCTGTTTTTT. The whole variable domain, remainder taken from reference TRBV7-9 and TRBJ2-2, is DTGVSQNPRHKITKRGQNVTFRCDPISEHNRLYWYRQTLGQGPEFLTYFQNEAQLEKSRLLSDRFSAERPKGSFSTLEIQRTEQGDSAMYLCASTSSGNTGELFFGEGSRLTVL.

This chain joins TRBV4-1 and TRBJ2-7; D gene ambiguous. The germline CDR1 and CDR2 sequences are MGHRA and YSYEKL. This CDR3 is 12 amino acids long. Trimming stripped 2 bases from V and 2 bases from J, with 4 bases between. The DNA of the CDR3 is TGCGCCAGCAGCCAAACAACCTACGAGCAGTACTTC. Translated: CASSQTTYEQYF.

J is TRBJ2-5 and V is TRBV7-3, with TRBD2 matching 7 bases. Trimming took 2 bases from V and 3 from J; bases not matched to a gene: 6. The CDR3 has 15 residues. CDR1 and CDR2 from the germline V gene are SGHTA and FQGTGA. The CDR3 loop reads CASSLGTAGEETQYF. The CDR3 region has the DNA TGTGCCAGCAGCTTAGGGACTGCGGGAGAAGAGACCCAGTACTTC.

V gene TRBV11-3 combines with J gene TRBJ2-1; D assignment may be TRBD1 or TRBD2 (5 bases each). The germline V gene encodes CDR1 SGHNT and CDR2 YENEEA. This CDR3 region has 16 residues. V lost 0 bases and J 6 bases, leaving 15 bases between the germline ends. The CDR3 sequence: CASSLDPGPTGNEQFF. CDR3 DNA sequence: TGTGCCAGCAGCTTAGATCCGGGGCCCACTGGCAATGAGCAGTTCTTC.

This chain connects TRBV2 to TRBJ2-2, with TRBD2 identical over 12 bases. The CDR3 extends over 14 amino acids. V trimming: 6 bases; J trimming: 7 bases; junction bases outside the gene matches: 3. The germline V gene encodes CDR1 SNHLY and CDR2 FYNNEI. For the CDR3, the DNA is TGTGCCAGCAGAGTACTAGCGGGAGGCGGGGAGCTGTTTTTT. As protein: CASRVLAGGGELFF.

The V and J genes are TRBV19 and TRBJ2-4; 9 nucleotides agree with TRBD1. The CDR3 is 16 residues long. Germline lookup yields CDR1 LNHDA and CDR2 SQIVND (reference sequence). The J segment lost 0 bases and the V segment lost 4 bases, leaving 4 bases of the junction unmatched. CDR3 loop: CASSTPGQGAKNIQYF. Here the CDR3 DNA reads TGTGCCAGTAGTACACCGGGACAGGGAGCCAAAAACATTCAGTACTTC. Combining the CDR3 with reference TRBV19 and TRBJ2-4 gives the whole variable domain DGGITQSPKYLFRKEGQNVTLSCEQNLNHDAMYWYRQDPGQGLRLIYYSQIVNDFQKGDIAEGYSVSREKKESFPLTVTSAQKNPTAFYLCASSTPGQGAKNIQYFGAGTRLSVL.

This chain uses TRBV21-1 with TRBJ2-1. TRBV21-1 is marked as a pseudogene. This CDR3 spans 14 amino acids. Here the CDR3 reads CARGAWGFYNEQFF. The CDR3 DNA is TGTGCCAGGGGAGCATGGGGGTTCTACAATGAGCAGTTCTTC.

The V and J genes are TRBV28 and TRBJ1-5, with 10 nucleotides matching TRBD1. The CDR3 sequence is 14 residues long. In germline, CDR1 is MDHEN, CDR2 SYDVKM. Unmatched junction bases numbered 5, after V lost 6 bases and J lost 6 bases. The CDR3 DNA sequence: TGTGCCAGCAGAGACAGGGGGCTCGGTCAGCCCCAGCATTTT. Its translation is CASRDRGLGQPQHF.

V usage is TRBV6-4 and J usage is TRBJ2-1; 10 bases are a match to TRBD1. The junction had 5 bases not matched to a gene; V was cut back by 2 bases and J by 4 bases. Germline V gives CDR1 MRHNA, CDR2 SNTAGT. The CDR3 consists of 16 residues. As DNA, the CDR3 is TGTGCCAGCAGTGACCATGGGACAGGGGATTACAATGAGCAGTTCTTC. This encodes CASSDHGTGDYNEQFF.

The chain recombines TRBV11-2 with TRBJ2-2, with TRBD2 matching 9 bases. V lost 4 bases and J lost 6; bases outside the gene matches: 12. Germline V gene data show CDR1 as SGHAT and CDR2 as FQNNGV. This CDR3 is built from 17 residues. CDR3 sequence (DNA): TGTGCCAGCAGCTCCCCAGCGGGGGGATATGGCCCCGGGGAGCTGTTTTTT. Protein sequence: CASSSPAGGYGPGELFF.

This chain joins TRBV6-6 and TRBJ1-2; D is perhaps TRBD1 (6 bases). The V end lost 9 bases, the J end lost 7 bases, and 12 bases lay between the germline ends. Germline V lookup: CDR1 MNHNY, CDR2 SVGAGI (reference sequence). CDR3 length: 11 amino acids. The CDR3 DNA is TGTGCCAGTAAAGGGGGGGTTGGCTACACCTTC. The encoded protein is CASKGGVGYTF.

The V gene is TRBV4-3, the J gene TRBJ1-2; 7 bases fit TRBD1. Germline V gene sequence: CDR1 LGHNA, CDR2 YSLEER. The CDR3 loop spans 15 amino acids. V was pared by 2 bases and J by 12 bases, with 15 bases of the junction left unmatched. DNA of the CDR3: TGCGCCAGCAGCCAACTTACAGGGGATTGGGATAGCAACACCTTC. Its translation: CASSQLTGDWDSNTF.

The chain carries TRBV6-5 and TRBJ1-1; D not certain. Trimming took off 5 bases at V and 1 base at J, with 8 bases between the two ends. There are 13 residues in the CDR3. In germline, CDR1 is MNHEY, CDR2 SVGAGI. CDR3 in amino acids: CASSEARNTEAFF. In DNA, the CDR3 is TGTGCCAGCAGTGAAGCCAGGAACACTGAAGCTTTCTTT.